One and the same sample provided the 25 T cell receptor beta chains below, sequenced in a study of cytomegalovirus exposure and HLA in healthy donors. Both 60 Vbeta primers and 13 Jbeta primers went into the PCR. Clones were sequenced by immunoSEQ multiplex PCR, and TCRdb holds only the in-frame ones, with some missing. This repertoire includes about 120,000 clones. The specimen was PBMCs. The receptors were sampled from a man in his late teens or twenties in good health and CMV-seronegative.

The CDR3 is CASSYYGDQPQHF. CDR3 coding DNA: TGTGCCAGCAGTTACTACGGGGATCAGCCCCAGCATTTT. V usage is TRBV6-6 and J usage is TRBJ1-5; D gene ambiguous. Trimming removed 1 base at V and 5 bases at J, with 6 bases between. From germline, CDR1 is MNHNY and CDR2 SVGAGI (reference sequence). The CDR3 totals 13 residues.

The chain couples TRBV7-2 to TRBJ2-2; 7 bases map to TRBD2. The CDR3 has 18 residues. V lost 0 bases, J lost 4 bases, and 11 bases stayed unmatched. In germline, CDR1 is SGHTA, CDR2 FQGNSA. The CDR3 protein is CASSLASLGGSSTGELFF. The CDR3 nucleotides are TGTGCCAGCAGCTTAGCTTCCCTCGGCGGGAGCTCCACCGGGGAGCTGTTTTTT.

The chain recombines TRBV2 with TRBJ1-2; 7 bases are shared with TRBD1. The CDR3 length is 14 residues. CDR1 and CDR2 (germline): SNHLY, FYNNEI. Losses at the gene ends were 7 bases for V and 4 bases for J; bases not matched to a gene: 9. The chain's CDR3 is CASTDGTAGYGYTF. CDR3 sequence (DNA): TGTGCCAGCACTGACGGGACAGCCGGCTATGGCTACACCTTC.

The chain uses TRBV6-1 and TRBJ2-1, with D possibly TRBD2 on 7 matching bases. CDR1 and CDR2 from the germline V gene are MNHNS and SASEGT. Trimming removed 3 bases from V and 8 bases from J, with 20 bases in between. This CDR3 region has 16 residues. In DNA form, the CDR3 reads TGTGCCAGCAGTGACCGCCGGGGCCAAGGGGGGGATGAGCAGTTCTTC. Encoded protein: CASSDRRGQGGDEQFF.

The chain uses TRBV4-1 and TRBJ2-1; maybe TRBD2 (6 bases). Looked up from germline, CDR1 is MGHRA and CDR2 is YSYEKL. This CDR3 region has 17 residues. V lost 3 bases, J lost 4 bases, and 19 bases lay in between. CDR3 DNA: TGCGCCAGCAGCCACCCTTTTAGAGGCGGGATATACAATGAGCAGTTCTTC. Translation gives CASSHPFRGGIYNEQFF.

The chain couples TRBV5-6 to TRBJ1-2; 8 bases are a match to TRBD1. CDR1 and CDR2 (germline): SGHDT, YYEEEE. The CDR3 totals 17 residues. Trimming took 3 bases from V and 0 from J; bases not matched to a gene: 10. The CDR3 region has the DNA TGTGCCAGCAGCTCGGGACAGGCGCTTCTTTCTAACTATGGCTACACCTTC. Translation: CASSSGQALLSNYGYTF.

V usage is TRBV6-5 and J usage is TRBJ1-2, with 7 bases identical to TRBD1. With 2 bases clipped from V and 7 bases from J, the junction kept 7 bases outside the gene matches. The CDR3 has 14 residues. Per germline, CDR1 MNHEY and CDR2 SVGAGI. CDR3 sequence: CASSYGRGNGGYTF. The CDR3 DNA reads as TGTGCCAGCAGTTACGGCAGGGGGAATGGTGGCTACACCTTC.

This chain connects TRBV19 to TRBJ1-3; 7 bases fit TRBD1. Germline V gene sequence: CDR1 LNHDA, CDR2 SQIVND (reference sequence). The ends lost 3 bases at V and 0 bases at J; junction bases unmatched: 11. The CDR3 covers 18 residues. CDR3 DNA sequence: TGTGCCAGTAGTATTCGGGGACAGACCTTATCCTCTGGAAACACCATATATTTT. Its translation is CASSIRGQTLSSGNTIYF.

The rearrangement links TRBV14 to TRBJ1-1; D not resolved. Germline V gives CDR1 SGHDN, CDR2 FVKESK. The CDR3 runs 14 residues. V shed 8 bases and J shed 0 bases, with 13 bases lying between them. DNA for the CDR3: TGTGCCAGCGGTAGGCTAGGAATGAACACTGAAGCTTTCTTT. As protein: CASGRLGMNTEAFF.

The chain carries TRBV11-2 and TRBJ1-2, with TRBD1 matching over 8 bases. This CDR3 has 13 residues. V gave up 5 bases and J gave up 10 bases; unmatched junction bases: 9. Germline V lookup: CDR1 SGHAT, CDR2 FQNNGV. CDR3 sequence (DNA): TGTGCCAGCAGCCTTGCGGGACAGGCCGTCTACACCTTC. Translating gives CASSLAGQAVYTF.

As DNA, the CDR3 is TGTGCCAGCAGTTCGCCTATCCCCGGGGGGGGGTTTGGCGGCTACACCTTC. The encoded protein is CASSSPIPGGGFGGYTF. The genes are TRBV27 and TRBJ1-2; TRBD1 might be the D (5 bases). The CDR3 contains 17 residues. Germline lookup yields CDR1 MNHEY and CDR2 SMNVEV (reference sequence). The ends were cut back, 4 bases at V and 8 bases at J, with 26 bases in the middle.

The chain recombines TRBV5-5 with TRBJ1-3; perhaps TRBD1 as D (6 bases). V gave up 2 bases and J gave up 0 bases, with 9 bases separating them. This CDR3 has 15 residues. CDR1 is SGHKS and CDR2 is YYEKEE in the germline V gene (reference sequence). CDR3 sequence (DNA): TGTGCCAGCAGCTTAACAGGGATCTCTGGAAACACCATATATTTT. Encoded protein: CASSLTGISGNTIYF.

The chain employs TRBV25-1 and TRBJ1-2; TRBD1 is a possible D gene (5 bases). The CDR3 extends over 14 amino acids. The V gene lost 5 bases and the J gene lost 4 bases, with 14 bases spanning the gap. Germline values: CDR1 MGHDK, CDR2 SYGVNS. CDR3 protein: CASSPGTSRYGYTF. The CDR3 DNA sequence: TGTGCCAGCAGTCCTGGGACTTCCCGCTATGGCTACACCTTC.

The rearrangement joins TRBV21-1 to TRBJ1-1. TRBV21-1 corresponds to a pseudogene. This CDR3 is built from 16 residues. The CDR3 sequence: CASSLRGPRRGDEAFF. CDR3 nucleotides: TGTGCCAGCAGCCTCCGGGGTCCCAGGAGAGGTGATGAAGCTTTCTTT.

The chain is built from TRBV2 and TRBJ2-3; 9 nucleotides agree with TRBD2. Germline CDR1 SNHLY, CDR2 FYNNEI. The J segment lost 6 bases and the V segment lost 6 bases, leaving 7 bases of the junction unmatched. This CDR3 has 14 residues. For the CDR3, the DNA is TGTGCCAGCAGGAGAGCGGCGGGAGGGGATACGCAGTATTTT. Amino acids: CASRRAAGGDTQYF.

The V gene is TRBV27, the J gene TRBJ2-2; D is ambiguous. The CDR3 totals 15 residues. Germline loops: CDR1 MNHEY, CDR2 SMNVEV (reference sequence). Trimming removed 6 bases at V and 0 bases at J, with 11 bases between. The CDR3 protein is CASSFRVANTGELFF. The CDR3 coding sequence is TGTGCCAGCAGCTTCCGTGTAGCGAACACCGGGGAGCTGTTTTTT.

V gene TRBV6-1 combines with J gene TRBJ2-7, with D perhaps matching TRBD2 (6 bases). Trimming took off 0 bases at V and 2 bases at J, with 14 bases between the two ends. The CDR3 runs to 16 residues. Germline-derived CDR1 and CDR2 are MNHNS and SASEGT. CDR3 sequence (DNA): TGTGCCAGCAGTGAAGCGTCCCGGAGGGCTCCCTACGAGCAGTACTTC. It translates to CASSEASRRAPYEQYF.

The genes are TRBV5-1 and TRBJ1-1; D is ambiguous. V shed 5 bases and J shed 0 bases, with 17 bases lying between them. The CDR3 consists of 16 residues. CDR1 SGHRS and CDR2 YFSETQ come from the germline V gene. CDR3: CASSVSAGSVNTEAFF. The CDR3, as DNA: TGCGCCAGCAGTGTTTCGGCGGGGTCAGTGAACACTGAAGCTTTCTTT.

The chain is built from TRBV9 and TRBJ2-1; TRBD2 matches at 11 bases. The germline V gene has CDR1 SGDLS and CDR2 YYNGEE. This CDR3 contains 17 residues. Trimming removed 4 bases from V and 1 base from J; junction bases left unmatched: 7. CDR3 DNA sequence: TGTGCCAGCAGCCCCTGGACTAGCGGGCGGTCCTACAATGAGCAGTTCTTC. Translated, it gives CASSPWTSGRSYNEQFF.

The rearrangement joins TRBV9 to TRBJ2-1; D is perhaps TRBD2 (6 bases). The CDR3 covers 14 residues. The germline V gene has CDR1 SGDLS and CDR2 YYNGEE. With 7 bases removed from V and 4 bases from J, the gap between germline ends came to 15 bases. The CDR3 DNA is TGTGCCAGCGGGGACTCTCAGACTTACAATGAGCAGTTCTTC. Translated, it gives CASGDSQTYNEQFF.

The chain couples TRBV7-9 to TRBJ2-1; TRBD2 aligns across 10 bases. CDR3 length: 17 amino acids. V trimming: 1 base; J trimming: 3 bases; junction bases outside the gene matches: 6. Germline V gene lookup returns CDR1 SEHNR and CDR2 FQNEAQ (reference sequence). The CDR3 DNA follows: TGTGCCAGCAGCTTAGGGGCTAGCGGGAGCCGCTACAATGAGCAGTTCTTC. This sequence encodes CASSLGASGSRYNEQFF.

This chain joins TRBV27 and TRBJ1-5; unclear D gene. V lost 6 bases to trimming and J lost 6 bases, with 9 bases between them. CDR1 is MNHEY and CDR2 is SMNVEV in the germline V gene (reference sequence). The CDR3 has 12 residues. In DNA form, the CDR3 reads TGTGCCAGCAGCCGCCCCGGTCAGCCCCAGCATTTT. Encoded protein: CASSRPGQPQHF.

Written as DNA, the CDR3 is TGCGCCAGCAGCTCGCTACTAGCGGGCCCCTACAATGAGCAGTTCTTC. This gives the protein CASSSLLAGPYNEQFF. J is TRBJ2-1 and V is TRBV5-1; 9 nucleotides align to TRBD2. Losses at the gene ends were 3 bases for V and 2 bases for J; bases not matched to a gene: 6. The CDR3 loop spans 16 amino acids. The V gene's germline CDR1 is SGHRS and CDR2 YFSETQ.

The chain recombines TRBV28 with TRBJ2-2, with 11 bases matching TRBD2. V dropped 7 bases and J dropped 4; count of bases not matched to a gene: 2. The CDR3 sequence is 14 residues long. Germline-derived CDR1 and CDR2 are MDHEN and SYDVKM. The chain's CDR3 is CASMLAGGTGELFF. The CDR3 DNA reads TGTGCCAGCATGCTAGCGGGGGGCACCGGGGAGCTGTTTTTT.

V and J are TRBV30 and TRBJ2-1, with D tentatively TRBD1 (5 bases). The CDR3 sequence is 13 residues long. CDR1 is GTSNPN, CDR2 SVGIG, per germline (reference sequence). V was shortened by 5 bases and J by 6 bases, with 14 bases between the two germline ends. CDR3 coding DNA: TGTGCCTGGGGACAACGGTCGGGCAATGAGCAGTTCTTC. Its translation is CAWGQRSGNEQFF.